This T cell receptor beta chain came from a study of OX40 agonist ivuxolimab in advanced cancers. Study as a whole: The patients' treatment was ivuxolimab, an agonistic anti-OX40 (CD134) antibody. Patient treatment consisted of intravenous ivuxolimab administration every 2 weeks at 0.01 to 10 mg/kg. Patients enrolled in dose escalation were diagnosed with hepatocellular carcinoma, melanoma, renal cell or head and neck cancer. General study points: Relative to CD4+, CD8+ T cells held more expanded clones on average.

The CDR3 is 11 residues long. Trimming pared 2 bases from V and 5 bases from J, leaving 4 bases between. Germline V lookup: CDR1 MNHEY, CDR2 SVGAGI. Concerning this clone itself: Its target is unknown.

Assay used: immunoSEQ multiplex PCR; TCRdb lists only in-frame clones, some missing. The table has just under 80,000 clones, 89% seen once; the top ten hold 0.38%. The J gene is TRBJ2-7, the V gene TRBV6-5, with D unclear. This material consisted of CD4+ or CD8+ T cells sorted from blood, taken in a trial of the OX40 agonist ivuxolimab. This TCR was recovered from an adult with an advanced solid tumor such as melanoma, head and neck, liver or kidney cancer. The CDR3 DNA sequence: TGTGCCAGCAGTTACATCAACGAGCAGTACTTC. This gives the protein CASSYINEQYF.